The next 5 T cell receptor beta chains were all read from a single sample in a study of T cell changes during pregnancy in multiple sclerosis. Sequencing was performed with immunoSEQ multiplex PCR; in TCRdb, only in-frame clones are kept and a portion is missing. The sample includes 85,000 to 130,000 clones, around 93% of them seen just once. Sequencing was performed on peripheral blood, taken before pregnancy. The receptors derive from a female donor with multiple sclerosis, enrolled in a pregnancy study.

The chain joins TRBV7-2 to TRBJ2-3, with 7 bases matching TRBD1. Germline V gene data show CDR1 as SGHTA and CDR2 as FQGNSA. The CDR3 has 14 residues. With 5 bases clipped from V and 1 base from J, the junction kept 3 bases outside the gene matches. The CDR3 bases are TGTGCCAGCAGCCTCGGACAGGGCACAGATACGCAGTATTTT. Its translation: CASSLGQGTDTQYF.

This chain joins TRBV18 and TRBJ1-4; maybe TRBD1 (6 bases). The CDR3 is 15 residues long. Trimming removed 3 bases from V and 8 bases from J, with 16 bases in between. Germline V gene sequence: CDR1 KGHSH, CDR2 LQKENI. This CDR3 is CASSPRQEAWEKLFF. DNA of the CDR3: TGTGCCAGCTCACCCCGACAGGAGGCGTGGGAAAAACTGTTTTTT.

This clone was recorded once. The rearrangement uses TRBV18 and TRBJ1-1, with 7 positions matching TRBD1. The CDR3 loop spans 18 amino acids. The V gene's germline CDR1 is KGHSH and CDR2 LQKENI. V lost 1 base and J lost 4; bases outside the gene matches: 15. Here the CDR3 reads CASSPRPPTGVQTTEAFF. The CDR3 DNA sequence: TGTGCCAGCTCACCACGGCCTCCAACAGGGGTTCAGACCACTGAAGCTTTCTTT.

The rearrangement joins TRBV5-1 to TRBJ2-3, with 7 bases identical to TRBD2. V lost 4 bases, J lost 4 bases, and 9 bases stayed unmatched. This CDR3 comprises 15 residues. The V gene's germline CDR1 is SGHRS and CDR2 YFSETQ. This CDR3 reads CASSRGDGGSDTQYF. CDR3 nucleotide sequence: TGCGCCAGCAGCCGCGGCGACGGGGGGTCAGATACGCAGTATTTT.

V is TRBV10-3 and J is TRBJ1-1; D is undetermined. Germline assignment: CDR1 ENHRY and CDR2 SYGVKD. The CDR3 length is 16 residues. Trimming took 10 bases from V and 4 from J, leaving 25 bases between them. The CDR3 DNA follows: TGTGCCACCCGGTTCACCGAGTTGTGGAGAGTCACTGAAGCTTTCTTT. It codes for CATRFTELWRVTEAFF.